Presented here are 14 T cell receptor beta chains from one specimen sequenced in a study of OX40 agonist ivuxolimab in advanced cancers. Assay: immunoSEQ multiplex PCR; the TCRdb copy retains only in-frame clones and omits some. Of 55,000 to 75,000 clones in the sample, roughly nine tenths were seen once. Material: CD4+ or CD8+ T cells sorted from blood, obtained in a trial of the OX40 agonist ivuxolimab. These receptors were taken from an adult with an advanced solid tumor such as melanoma, head and neck, liver or kidney cancer.

The chain uses TRBV7-2 and TRBJ1-1, with D uncertain. Germline V gives CDR1 SGHTA, CDR2 FQGNSA. This CDR3 has 15 residues. The V end was cut by 0 bases, the J end by 1 base, with 9 bases between. Here the CDR3 reads CASSLAPGQNTEAFF. DNA of the CDR3: TGTGCCAGCAGCTTAGCGCCAGGCCAGAACACTGAAGCTTTCTTT.

The chain links TRBV4-3 to TRBJ2-1; the match to TRBD2 covers 11 bases. Germline-derived CDR1 and CDR2 are LGHNA and YSLEER. The CDR3 runs 15 residues. Losses at the gene ends were 4 bases for V and 9 bases for J; bases not matched to a gene: 8. In DNA form, the CDR3 reads TGCGCCAGCAGCCCTGATAGCGGGAGGGCCGGTGAGCAGTTCTTC. It specifies CASSPDSGRAGEQFF.

The chain recombines TRBV7-9 with TRBJ2-7; D tentatively reads TRBD1 or TRBD2 (6 bases each). Per germline, CDR1 SEHNR and CDR2 FQNEAQ (reference sequence). The CDR3 is made up of 15 amino acids. The germline V and J ends were trimmed by 5 bases and 5 bases, with 19 bases remaining between them. CDR3 sequence reads: CASSSERGRGNEQYF. The CDR3 nucleotides are TGTGCCAGCAGCAGTGAACGGGGGCGCGGCAACGAGCAGTACTTC.

This rearrangement joins TRBV4-1 to TRBJ2-7, with 12 bases matching TRBD2. This CDR3 contains 16 residues. J lost 2 bases, V lost 3 bases, and 5 bases had no gene match. Germline V gene data show CDR1 as MGHRA and CDR2 as YSYEKL. CDR3 sequence reads: CASSQSLAGGTYEQYF. DNA for the CDR3: TGCGCCAGCAGCCAGTCACTAGCGGGAGGCACCTACGAGCAGTACTTC.

This clone appeared a single time. This chain links TRBV15 with TRBJ2-7; no clear D. V lost 1 base and J lost 7, with 14 bases in between. The CDR3 covers 14 residues. Germline lookup yields CDR1 LNHNV and CDR2 YYDKDF (reference sequence). The CDR3 loop reads CATSRVRTAREQYF. CDR3 DNA: TGTGCCACCAGCAGAGTACGAACGGCTAGGGAGCAGTACTTC.

The V and J genes are TRBV6-1 and TRBJ2-2; D not certain. CDR1 MNHNS and CDR2 SASEGT come from the germline V gene. This CDR3 has 13 residues. V was clipped by 9 bases and J by 1 base, with 9 bases between them. The CDR3 protein is CASIAQNTGELFF. The CDR3 DNA is TGTGCCAGTATCGCACAGAACACCGGGGAGCTGTTTTTT.

The CDR3: CASSVTSGSYNEQFF. CDR3 in DNA: TGCGCCAGCAGCGTCACTAGCGGGAGCTACAATGAGCAGTTCTTC. The chain links TRBV10-2 to TRBJ2-1, with 11 bases lining up with TRBD2. Trimming cost V 6 bases and J 3 bases; bases outside gene matches: 4. Germline CDR1 reads WSHSY; CDR2 reads SAAADI. The length of the CDR3 is 15 residues.

This chain connects TRBV4-1 to TRBJ2-1; 7 nucleotides line up with TRBD2. Losses at the gene ends were 4 bases for V and 4 bases for J; bases not matched to a gene: 7. The V gene's germline CDR1 is MGHRA and CDR2 YSYEKL. The CDR3 sequence is 15 residues long. CDR3 nucleotide sequence: TGCGCCAGCAGCCCATCCCTAGCGGTTTACAATGAGCAGTTCTTC. Its translation is CASSPSLAVYNEQFF.

This clone occurred once. V gene TRBV6-4 combines with J gene TRBJ2-1; D is possibly TRBD2 (6 bases). This CDR3 has 15 amino acids. Germline V CDR1 and CDR2: MRHNA, SNTAGT. V was cut by 4 bases and J by 0 bases, with 10 bases left in between. The CDR3 DNA reads TGTGCCAGCAGTGCGGACTATAGCTCCTACAATGAGCAGTTCTTC. It is translated as CASSADYSSYNEQFF.

This chain uses TRBV28 with TRBJ2-7; weak D call: TRBD2 (5 bases). Trimming stripped 1 base from V and 3 bases from J, with 13 bases between. Germline assignment: CDR1 MDHEN and CDR2 SYDVKM. The CDR3 covers 15 residues. The CDR3 here is CASSLFISAGYEQYF. The CDR3, as DNA: TGTGCCAGCAGTTTATTTATTTCCGCGGGCTACGAGCAGTACTTC.

This chain joins TRBV4-3 and TRBJ2-5; D is unclear. Per the germline V gene, CDR1 is LGHNA and CDR2 is YSLEER. This CDR3 is 12 amino acids long. V was pared by 0 bases and J by 5 bases, with 4 bases between. The CDR3 DNA sequence: TGCGCCAGCAGCCAAGATCGGGAGACCCAGTACTTC. This encodes CASSQDRETQYF.

This sequence joins TRBV7-9 and TRBJ2-7; no clear D. The V gene lost 1 base and the J gene lost 3 bases, with 7 bases spanning the gap. The germline V gene has CDR1 SEHNR and CDR2 FQNEAQ (reference sequence). This CDR3 region has 13 residues. The CDR3 spells CASSLDGNYEQYF. DNA of the CDR3: TGTGCCAGCAGCTTAGATGGCAACTACGAGCAGTACTTC.

The chain combines TRBV2 with TRBJ2-7, with 7 bases matching TRBD1. Germline CDR1 and CDR2: SNHLY and FYNNEI. The CDR3 loop spans 12 amino acids. J gave up 7 bases and V 6 bases, and 6 bases lay outside the gene matches. DNA for the CDR3: TGTGCCAGCAGAGCCCCGACAGGGGAGCAGTACTTC. Encoded protein: CASRAPTGEQYF.

This sequence joins TRBV6-1 and TRBJ2-7; TRBD1 is a possible D gene (6 bases). V shed 3 bases and J shed 2 bases, with 8 bases lying between them. This CDR3 has 13 amino acids. CDR1 is MNHNS, CDR2 SASEGT, per germline. The CDR3: CASSETGPYEQYF. CDR3 nucleotides: TGTGCCAGCAGTGAGACAGGTCCCTACGAGCAGTACTTC.